What follows are 2 T cell receptor beta chains derived from one specimen sequenced in a study of T cells in Graves' hyperthyroidism and ophthalmopathy. From RNA transcripts, TCR beta CDR3 regions were amplified. An initial round of RT-PCR targeting the TCR CDR3 relied on the HTBI primer set. TCRdb itself ran the multiplex PCR reads through MiXCR, one entry per CDR3 protein. This table holds some 350,000 distinct CDR3 sequences, 13% to 15% found once. Material: blood. All receptors derive from an older woman with Graves' ophthalmopathy.

This clonotype was seen many times. V is TRBV11-2 and J is TRBJ2-7; no definite D call. The CDR3 runs 14 residues. Trimming shortened V by 1 base and J by 3 bases, and 10 bases separated the two germline ends. The germline V gene has CDR1 SGHAT and CDR2 FQNNGV. CDR3 bases: TGTGCCAGCAGCTTAGGCGGTTCCCTCTACGAGCAGTACTTC. Translated: CASSLGGSLYEQYF.

As for this clonotype: This may be a read error, as it is one base from a much larger clone. The chain couples TRBV5-1 to TRBJ2-3, with TRBD2 identical over 9 bases. The germline V gene has CDR1 SGHRS and CDR2 YFSETQ. The CDR3 sequence is 16 residues long. As DNA, the CDR3 is TGCGCCAGCAGCTTGGCCGGCGGGAGGGCTGCAGATGCGCAGTATTTT. As protein: CASSLAGGRAADAQYF.